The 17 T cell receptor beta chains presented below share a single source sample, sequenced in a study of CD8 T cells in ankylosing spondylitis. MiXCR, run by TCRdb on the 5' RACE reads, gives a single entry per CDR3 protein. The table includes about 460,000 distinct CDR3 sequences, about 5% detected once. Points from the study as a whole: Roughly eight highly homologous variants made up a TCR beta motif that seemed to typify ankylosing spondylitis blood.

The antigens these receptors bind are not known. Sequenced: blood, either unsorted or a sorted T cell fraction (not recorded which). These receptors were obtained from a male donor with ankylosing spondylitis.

Here the CDR3 reads CATRQGTSTYEQYF. The DNA of the CDR3 is TGCGCCACCAGACAGGGGACTTCTACCTACGAGCAGTACTTC. The chain is built from TRBV5-1 and TRBJ2-7; TRBD1 agrees at 8 bases. The germline gives CDR1 SGHRS, CDR2 YFSETQ. The trim removed 9 bases at V and 2 bases at J, leaving 10 bases unmatched. This CDR3 has 14 residues.

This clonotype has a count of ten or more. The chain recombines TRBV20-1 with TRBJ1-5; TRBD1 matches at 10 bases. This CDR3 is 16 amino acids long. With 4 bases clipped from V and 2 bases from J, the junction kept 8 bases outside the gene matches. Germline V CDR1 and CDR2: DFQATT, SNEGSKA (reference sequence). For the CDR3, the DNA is TGCAGTGCTAAGACAGGGGGCTTTTTTGGCAATCAGCCCCAGCATTTT. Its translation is CSAKTGGFFGNQPQHF.

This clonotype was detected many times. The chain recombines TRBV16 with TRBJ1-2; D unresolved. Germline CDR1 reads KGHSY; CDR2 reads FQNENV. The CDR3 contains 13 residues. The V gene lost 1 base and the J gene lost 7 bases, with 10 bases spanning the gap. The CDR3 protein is CASSQFEVPGYTF. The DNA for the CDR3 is TGTGCCAGCAGCCAATTCGAGGTCCCTGGCTACACCTTC.

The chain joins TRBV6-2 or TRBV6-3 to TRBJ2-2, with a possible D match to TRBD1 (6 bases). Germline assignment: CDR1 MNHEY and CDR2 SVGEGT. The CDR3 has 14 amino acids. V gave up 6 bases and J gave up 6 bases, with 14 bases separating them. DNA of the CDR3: TGTGCCAGCAGGCTCCCCAACAGGGCCGGGGAGCTGTTTTTT. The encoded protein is CASRLPNRAGELFF.

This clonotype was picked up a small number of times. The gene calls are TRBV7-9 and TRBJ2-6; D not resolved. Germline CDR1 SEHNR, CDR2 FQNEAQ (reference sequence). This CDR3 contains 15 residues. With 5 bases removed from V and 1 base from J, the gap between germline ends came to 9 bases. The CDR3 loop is CASSPHGSGANVLTF. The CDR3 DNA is TGTGCCAGCAGCCCACACGGGTCTGGGGCCAACGTCCTGACTTTC.

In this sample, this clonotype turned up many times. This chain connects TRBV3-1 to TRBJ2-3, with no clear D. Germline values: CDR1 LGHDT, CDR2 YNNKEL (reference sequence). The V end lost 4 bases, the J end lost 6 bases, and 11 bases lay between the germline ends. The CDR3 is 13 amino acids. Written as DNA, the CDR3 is TGTGCCAGCAGCCTGGCGGCGTCGGATACGCAGTATTTT. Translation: CASSLAASDTQYF.

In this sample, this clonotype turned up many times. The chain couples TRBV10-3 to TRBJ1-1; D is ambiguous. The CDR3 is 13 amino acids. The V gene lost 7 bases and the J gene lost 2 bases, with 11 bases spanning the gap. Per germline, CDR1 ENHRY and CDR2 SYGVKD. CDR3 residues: CAITLSRNTEAFF. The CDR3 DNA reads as TGTGCCATCACCCTAAGCCGAAACACTGAAGCTTTCTTT.

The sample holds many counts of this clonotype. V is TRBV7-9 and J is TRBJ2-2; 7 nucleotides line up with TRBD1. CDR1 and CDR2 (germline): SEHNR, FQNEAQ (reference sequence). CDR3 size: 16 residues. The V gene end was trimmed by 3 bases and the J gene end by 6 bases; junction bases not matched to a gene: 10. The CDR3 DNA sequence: TGTGCCAGCAGCTTGGGCCTCAGACAGGGCCCCGGGGAGCTGTTTTTT. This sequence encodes CASSLGLRQGPGELFF. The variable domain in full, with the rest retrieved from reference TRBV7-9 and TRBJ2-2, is DTGVSQNPRHKITKRGQNVTFRCDPISEHNRLYWYRQTLGQGPEFLTYFQNEAQLEKSRLLSDRFSAERPKGSFSTLEIQRTEQGDSAMYLCASSLGLRQGPGELFFGEGSRLTVL.

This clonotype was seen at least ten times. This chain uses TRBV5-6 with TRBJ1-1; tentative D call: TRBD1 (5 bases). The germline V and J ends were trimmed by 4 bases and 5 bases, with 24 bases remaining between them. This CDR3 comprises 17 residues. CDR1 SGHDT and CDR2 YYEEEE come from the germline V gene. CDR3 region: CASSPMGGEVRGTEAFF. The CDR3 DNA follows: TGTGCCAGCAGCCCCATGGGGGGGGAGGTAAGAGGGACTGAAGCTTTCTTT. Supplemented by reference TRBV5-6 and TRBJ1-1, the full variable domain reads DAGVTQSPTHLIKTRGQQVTLRCSPKSGHDTVSWYQQALGQGPQFIFQYYEEEERQRGNFPDRFSGHQFPNYSSELNVNALLLGDSALYLCASSPMGGEVRGTEAFFGQGTRLTVV.

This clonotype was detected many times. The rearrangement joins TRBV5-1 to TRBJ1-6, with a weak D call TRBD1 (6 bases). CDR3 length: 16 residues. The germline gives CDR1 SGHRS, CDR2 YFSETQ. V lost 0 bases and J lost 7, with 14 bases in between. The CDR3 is CASSLAAEGGNSPLHF. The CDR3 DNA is TGCGCCAGCAGCTTGGCCGCGGAGGGGGGGAATTCACCCCTCCACTTT.

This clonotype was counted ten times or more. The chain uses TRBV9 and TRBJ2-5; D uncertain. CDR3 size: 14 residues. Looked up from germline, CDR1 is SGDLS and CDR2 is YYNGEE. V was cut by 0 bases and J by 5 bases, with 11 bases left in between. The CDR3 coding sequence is TGTGCCAGCAGCGTAGGGCGAGGCAGCGAGACCCAGTACTTC. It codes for CASSVGRGSETQYF. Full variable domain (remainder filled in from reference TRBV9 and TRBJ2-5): DSGVTQTPKHLITATGQRVTLRCSPRSGDLSVYWYQQSLDQGLQFLIQYYNGEERAKGNILERFSAQQFPDLHSELNLSSLELGDSALYFCASSVGRGSETQYFGPGTRLLVL.

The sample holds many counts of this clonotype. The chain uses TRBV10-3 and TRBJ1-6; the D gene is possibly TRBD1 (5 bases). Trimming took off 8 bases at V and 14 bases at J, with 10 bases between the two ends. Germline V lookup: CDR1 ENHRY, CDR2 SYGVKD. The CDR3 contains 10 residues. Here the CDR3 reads CAIGTPSLHF. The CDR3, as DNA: TGTGCCATCGGGACCCCGTCCCTCCACTTT.

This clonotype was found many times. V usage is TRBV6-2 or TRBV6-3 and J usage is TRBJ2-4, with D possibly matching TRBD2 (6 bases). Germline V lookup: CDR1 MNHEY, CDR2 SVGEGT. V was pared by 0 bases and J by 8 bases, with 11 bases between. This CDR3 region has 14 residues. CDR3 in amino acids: CASSYSSGPDIQYF. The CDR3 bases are TGTGCCAGCAGTTACTCTAGCGGCCCGGACATTCAGTACTTC.

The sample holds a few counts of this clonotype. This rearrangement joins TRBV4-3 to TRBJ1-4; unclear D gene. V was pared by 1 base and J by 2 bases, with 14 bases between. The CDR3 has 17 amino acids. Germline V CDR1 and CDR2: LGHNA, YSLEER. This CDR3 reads CASSQVAWLATNEKLFF. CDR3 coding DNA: TGCGCCAGCAGCCAAGTTGCGTGGTTGGCGACTAATGAAAAACTGTTTTTT.

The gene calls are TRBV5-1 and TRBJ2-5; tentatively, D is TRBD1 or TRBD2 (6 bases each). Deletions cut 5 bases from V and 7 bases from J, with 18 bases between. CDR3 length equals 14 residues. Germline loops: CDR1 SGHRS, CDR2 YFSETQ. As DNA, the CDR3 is TGCGCCAGCAGACCTCCCGAGGGGGGCATGACCCAGTACTTC. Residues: CASRPPEGGMTQYF.

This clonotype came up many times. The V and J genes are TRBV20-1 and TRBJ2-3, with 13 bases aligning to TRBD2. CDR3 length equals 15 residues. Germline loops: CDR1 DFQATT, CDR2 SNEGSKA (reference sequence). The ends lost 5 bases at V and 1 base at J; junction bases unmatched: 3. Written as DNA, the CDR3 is TGCAGTGCTTGGGGACTAGCGGGGCGCACAGATACGCAGTATTTT. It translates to CSAWGLAGRTDTQYF.

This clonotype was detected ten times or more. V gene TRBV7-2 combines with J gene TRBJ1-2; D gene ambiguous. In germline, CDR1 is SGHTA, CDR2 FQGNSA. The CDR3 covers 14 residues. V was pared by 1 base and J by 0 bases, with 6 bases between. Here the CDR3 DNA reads TGTGCCAGCAGCTTAGATGCAGCTAACTATGGCTACACCTTC. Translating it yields CASSLDAANYGYTF.